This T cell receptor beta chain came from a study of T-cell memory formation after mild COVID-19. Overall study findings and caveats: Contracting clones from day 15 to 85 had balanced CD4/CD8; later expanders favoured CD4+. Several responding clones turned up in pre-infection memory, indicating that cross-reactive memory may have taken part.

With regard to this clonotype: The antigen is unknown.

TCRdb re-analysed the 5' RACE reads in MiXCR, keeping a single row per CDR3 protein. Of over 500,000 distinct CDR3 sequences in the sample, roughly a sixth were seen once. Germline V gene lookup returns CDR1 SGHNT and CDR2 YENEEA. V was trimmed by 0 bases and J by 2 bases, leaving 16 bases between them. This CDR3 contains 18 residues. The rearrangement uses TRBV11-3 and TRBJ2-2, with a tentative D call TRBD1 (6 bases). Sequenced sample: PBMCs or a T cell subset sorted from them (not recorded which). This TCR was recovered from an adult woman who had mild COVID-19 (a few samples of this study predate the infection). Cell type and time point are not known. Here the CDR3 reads CASSLDLGARRNTGELFF. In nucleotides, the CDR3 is TGTGCCAGCAGCTTAGATCTGGGGGCGAGGCGTAACACCGGGGAGCTGTTTTTT.